The clone carrying this TCR beta chain was picked up one time. Other nucleotide sequences from this sample produce the same CDR3. Profiling relied on immunoSEQ multiplex PCR, and the TCRdb table lists in-frame clones only, not all of them. The sample records millions of clones, less than 95% being singletons. The record originates from a study of shared clonotypes between healthy human individuals. Per germline, CDR1 MNHEY and CDR2 SMNVEV (reference sequence). This CDR3 contains 12 residues. V shed 1 base and J shed 8 bases, with 8 bases lying between them. As defined, naive CD8 cells were CD45RO-negative and positively selected for CCR7, with terminally differentiated effector memory CD45RA+ cells excluded.

The source is a man in his late teens or twenties in good health. The chain employs TRBV27 and TRBJ1-1; D is ambiguous. Sequences were obtained from naive CD8+ T cells sorted from blood. The CDR3 region is CASSLLGGEAFF. CDR3 sequence (DNA): TGTGCCAGCAGTTTATTGGGAGGGGAAGCTTTCTTT.